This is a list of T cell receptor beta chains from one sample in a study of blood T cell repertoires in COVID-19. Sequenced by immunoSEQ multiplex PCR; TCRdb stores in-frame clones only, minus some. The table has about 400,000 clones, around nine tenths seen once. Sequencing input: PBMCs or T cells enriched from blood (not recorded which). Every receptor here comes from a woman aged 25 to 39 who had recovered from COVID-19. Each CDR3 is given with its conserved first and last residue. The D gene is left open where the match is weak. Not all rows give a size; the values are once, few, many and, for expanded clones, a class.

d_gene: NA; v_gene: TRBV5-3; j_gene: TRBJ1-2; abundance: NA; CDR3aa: CARSLPGTGIPNYGYTF; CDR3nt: TGTGCCAGAAGCTTGCCGGGAACAGGGATCCCTAACTATGGCTACACCTTC
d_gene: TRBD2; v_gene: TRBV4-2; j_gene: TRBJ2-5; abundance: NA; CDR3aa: CASSRDPGTSGGTYQETQYF; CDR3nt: TGTGCCAGCAGCCGAGACCCAGGGACTAGCGGGGGAACGTACCAAGAGACCCAGTACTTC
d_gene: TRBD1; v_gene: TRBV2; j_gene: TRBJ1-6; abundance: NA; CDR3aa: CASREWGQDNSPLHF; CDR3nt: TGTGCCAGCAGGGAATGGGGACAGGATAATTCACCCCTCCACTTT
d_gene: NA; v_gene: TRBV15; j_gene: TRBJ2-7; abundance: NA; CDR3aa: CATSRGSLAPPYEQYF; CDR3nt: TGTGCCACCAGCAGAGGTTCTCTAGCGCCGCCCTACGAGCAGTACTTC
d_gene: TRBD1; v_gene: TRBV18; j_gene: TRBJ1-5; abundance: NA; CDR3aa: CASSQWGQNNQPQHF; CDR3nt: TGTGCCAGCTCACAATGGGGACAGAACAATCAGCCCCAGCATTTT
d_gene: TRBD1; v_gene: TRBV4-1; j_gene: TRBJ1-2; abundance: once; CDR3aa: CASSQAPGQGDGYTF; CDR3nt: TGCGCCAGCAGCCAAGCGCCAGGACAGGGAGATGGCTACACCTTC
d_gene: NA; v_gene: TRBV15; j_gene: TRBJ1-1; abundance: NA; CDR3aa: CATSRDQAGASEAFF; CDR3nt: TGTGCCACCAGCAGAGATCAGGCGGGGGCCTCTGAAGCTTTCTTT
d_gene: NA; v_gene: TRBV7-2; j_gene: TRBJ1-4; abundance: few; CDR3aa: CASSLALGEKLFF; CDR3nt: TGTGCCAGCAGCTTAGCCCTCGGGGAAAAACTGTTTTTT
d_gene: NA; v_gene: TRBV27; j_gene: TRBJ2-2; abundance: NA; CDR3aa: CASTLGQGYTGELFF; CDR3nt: TGTGCCAGCACCCTTGGGCAGGGGTACACCGGGGAGCTGTTTTTT
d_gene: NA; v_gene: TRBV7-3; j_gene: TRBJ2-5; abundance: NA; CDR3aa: CASSWDLRETQYF; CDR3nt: TGTGCCAGCAGCTGGGACTTAAGGGAGACCCAGTACTTC
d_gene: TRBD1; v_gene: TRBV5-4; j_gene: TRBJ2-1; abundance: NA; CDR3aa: CASSFQQGVRIVEQFF; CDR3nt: TGTGCCAGCAGCTTCCAACAGGGGGTGAGAATTGTTGAGCAGTTCTTC
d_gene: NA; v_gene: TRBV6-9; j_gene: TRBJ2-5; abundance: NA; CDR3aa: CASSYRALTQETQYF; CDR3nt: TGTGCCAGCAGTTACAGGGCATTGACACAAGAGACCCAGTACTTC
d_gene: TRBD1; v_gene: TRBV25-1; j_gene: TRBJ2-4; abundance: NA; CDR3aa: CASSGRTGLSKNIQYF; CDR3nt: TGTGCCAGCAGTGGCCGGACAGGGCTCTCCAAAAACATTCAGTACTTC
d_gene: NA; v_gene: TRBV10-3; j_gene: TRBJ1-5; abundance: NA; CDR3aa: CAIGPSNQPQHF; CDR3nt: TGTGCCATCGGCCCTAGCAATCAGCCCCAGCATTTT
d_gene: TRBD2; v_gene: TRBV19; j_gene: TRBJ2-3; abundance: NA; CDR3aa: CASSLTGTSGDTQYF; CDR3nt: TGTGCCAGTTCTCTGACCGGGACTAGCGGAGATACGCAGTATTTT
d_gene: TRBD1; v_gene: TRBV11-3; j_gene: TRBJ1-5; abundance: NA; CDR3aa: CASSLRVGRTGSYSNQPQHF; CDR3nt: TGTGCCAGCAGCTTAAGGGTGGGCCGGACAGGGAGCTATAGCAATCAGCCCCAGCATTTT
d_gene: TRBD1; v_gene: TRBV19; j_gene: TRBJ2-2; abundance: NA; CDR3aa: CASSIVGKGGRPNTGELFF; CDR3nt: TGTGCCAGTAGTATAGTCGGAAAAGGGGGCAGACCAAACACCGGGGAGCTGTTTTTT
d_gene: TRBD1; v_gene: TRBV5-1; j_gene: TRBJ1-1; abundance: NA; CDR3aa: CASSVTGGLNTEAFF; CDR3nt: TGCGCCAGCAGCGTGACAGGGGGCCTGAACACTGAAGCTTTCTTT
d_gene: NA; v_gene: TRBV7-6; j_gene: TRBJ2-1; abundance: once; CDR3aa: CASSLARDNEQFF; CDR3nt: TGTGCCAGCAGCTTAGCCCGTGACAATGAGCAGTTCTTC
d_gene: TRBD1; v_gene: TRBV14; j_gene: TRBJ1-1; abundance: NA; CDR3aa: CASSQTTGWNTEAFF; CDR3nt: TGTGCCAGCAGCCAAACGACAGGGTGGAACACTGAAGCTTTCTTT
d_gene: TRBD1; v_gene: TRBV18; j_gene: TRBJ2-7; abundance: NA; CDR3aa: CASSPTRGLYEQYF; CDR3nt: TGTGCCAGCTCACCCACCAGGGGGCTCTACGAGCAGTACTTC
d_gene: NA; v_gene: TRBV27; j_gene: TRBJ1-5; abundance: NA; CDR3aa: CASSLGLGANQPQHF; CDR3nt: TGTGCCAGCAGTTTGGGGCTGGGGGCCAATCAGCCCCAGCATTTT
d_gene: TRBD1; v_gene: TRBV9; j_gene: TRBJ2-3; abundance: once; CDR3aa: CASSDRGPSTDTQYF; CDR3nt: TGTGCCAGCAGTGACAGGGGTCCTAGCACAGATACGCAGTATTTT
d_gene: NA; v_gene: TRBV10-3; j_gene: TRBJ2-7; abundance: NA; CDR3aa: CAISESTGRVYGEQYF; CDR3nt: TGTGCCATCAGTGAGTCCACAGGGAGGGTTTACGGCGAGCAGTACTTC
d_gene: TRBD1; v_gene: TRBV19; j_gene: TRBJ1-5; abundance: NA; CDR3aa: CASNGPGRGDQPQHF; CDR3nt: TGTGCCAGTAACGGCCCCGGCAGGGGGGATCAGCCCCAGCATTTT
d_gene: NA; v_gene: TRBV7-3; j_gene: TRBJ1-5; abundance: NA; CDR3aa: CASSLEANQPQHF; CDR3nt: TGTGCCAGCAGCTTAGAAGCGAATCAGCCCCAGCATTTT
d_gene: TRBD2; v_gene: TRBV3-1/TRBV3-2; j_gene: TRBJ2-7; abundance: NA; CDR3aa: CASSDIPSGLRNEQYF; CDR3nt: TGTGCCAGCAGTGACATTCCTAGCGGGCTAAGGAACGAGCAGTACTTC
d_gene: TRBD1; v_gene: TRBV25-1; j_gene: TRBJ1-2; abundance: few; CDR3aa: CASSLDRVDGYTF; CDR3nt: TGTGCCAGCAGTCTCGACAGGGTTGATGGCTACACCTTC
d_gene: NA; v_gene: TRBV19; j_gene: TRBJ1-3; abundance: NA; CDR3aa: CASSPTGAGNTIYF; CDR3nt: TGTGCCAGTAGCCCGACGGGGGCTGGAAACACCATATATTTT
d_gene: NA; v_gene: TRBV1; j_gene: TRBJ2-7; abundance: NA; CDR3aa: CTSAIVPPPLRQYF; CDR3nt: TGCACCAGCGCAATAGTACCACCGCCCCTCCGGCAGTACTTC
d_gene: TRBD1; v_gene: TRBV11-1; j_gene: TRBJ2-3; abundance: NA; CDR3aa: CASRRTGLLTDTQYF; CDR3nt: TGTGCCAGCAGAAGGACAGGGCTTCTCACAGATACGCAGTATTTT
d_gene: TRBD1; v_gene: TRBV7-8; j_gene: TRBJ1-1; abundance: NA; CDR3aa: CANSHGTGSEAFF; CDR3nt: TGTGCCAACAGCCACGGGACAGGGAGTGAAGCTTTCTTT
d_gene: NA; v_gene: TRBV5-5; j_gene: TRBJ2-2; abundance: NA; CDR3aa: CASSVRNRLGPTNTGELFF; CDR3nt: TGTGCCAGCAGCGTACGAAATCGACTAGGGCCAACGAACACCGGGGAGCTGTTTTTT
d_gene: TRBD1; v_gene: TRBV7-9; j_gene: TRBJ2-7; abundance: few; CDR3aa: CASSFPETGGTEQYF; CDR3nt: TGTGCCAGCAGCTTTCCCGAGACAGGGGGCACCGAGCAGTACTTC
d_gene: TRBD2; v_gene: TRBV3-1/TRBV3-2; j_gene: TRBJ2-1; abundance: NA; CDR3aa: CASSQRGSYNEQFF; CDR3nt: TGTGCCAGCAGCCAGCGGGGGTCCTACAATGAGCAGTTCTTC
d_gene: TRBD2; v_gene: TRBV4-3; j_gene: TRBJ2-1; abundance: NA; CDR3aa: CASSRGLAGGPVYNEQFF; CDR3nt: TGCGCCAGCAGCCGAGGACTAGCGGGGGGGCCGGTCTACAATGAGCAGTTCTTC
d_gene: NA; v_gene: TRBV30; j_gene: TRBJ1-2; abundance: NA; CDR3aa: CAWYSYPRDTLRGYTF; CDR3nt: TGTGCCTGGTATTCCTATCCCCGGGACACGTTGAGGGGCTACACCTTC
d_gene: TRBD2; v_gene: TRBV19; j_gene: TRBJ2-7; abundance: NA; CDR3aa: CASREGNAGLAVYEQYF; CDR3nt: TGTGCCAGTAGGGAGGGGAATGCAGGGCTAGCGGTCTACGAGCAGTACTTC
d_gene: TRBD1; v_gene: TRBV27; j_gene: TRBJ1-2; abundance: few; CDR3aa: CASSFSGQGVPGYTF; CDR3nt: TGTGCCAGCAGTTTCTCGGGACAGGGGGTCCCGGGCTACACCTTC
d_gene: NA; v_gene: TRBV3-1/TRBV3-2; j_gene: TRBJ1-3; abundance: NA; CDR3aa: CASSNVHHLYARNTIYF; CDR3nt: TGTGCCAGCAGCAACGTACATCATTTATACGCACGAAACACCATATATTTT
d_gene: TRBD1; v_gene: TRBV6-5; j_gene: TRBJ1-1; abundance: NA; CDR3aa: CASSNRQGAEAFF; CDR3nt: TGTGCCAGCAGTAACCGACAGGGAGCTGAAGCTTTCTTT
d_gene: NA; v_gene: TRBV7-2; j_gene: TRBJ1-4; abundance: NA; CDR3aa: CASSSTPGQTKLFF; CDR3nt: TGTGCCAGCAGCTCCACTCCGGGACAAACAAAACTGTTTTTT
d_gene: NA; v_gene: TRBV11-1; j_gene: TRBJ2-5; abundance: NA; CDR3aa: CASSPRQGGRETQYF; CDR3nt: TGTGCCAGCAGCCCCCGACAAGGTGGTAGGGAGACCCAGTACTTC
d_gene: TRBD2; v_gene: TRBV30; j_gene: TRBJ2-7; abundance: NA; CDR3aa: CAWSVPTSGRDEQYF; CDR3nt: TGTGCCTGGAGTGTACCTACTAGCGGGAGGGACGAGCAGTACTTC
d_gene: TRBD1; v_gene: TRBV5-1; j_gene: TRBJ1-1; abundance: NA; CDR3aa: CASSQGQVNTEAFF; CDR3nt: TGCGCCAGCAGCCAGGGACAGGTCAACACTGAAGCTTTCTTT
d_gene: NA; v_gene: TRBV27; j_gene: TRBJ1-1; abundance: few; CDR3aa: CASRDSGREEAFF; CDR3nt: TGTGCCAGCCGAGACTCGGGACGGGAGGAAGCTTTCTTT
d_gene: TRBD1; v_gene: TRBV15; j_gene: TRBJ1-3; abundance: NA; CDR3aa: CATSRDRGPGNTIYF; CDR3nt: TGTGCCACCAGCAGGGACAGGGGGCCAGGAAACACCATATATTTT
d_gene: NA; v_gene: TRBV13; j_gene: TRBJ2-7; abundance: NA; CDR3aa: CASSLMGADEQYF; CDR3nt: TGTGCCAGCAGCTTAATGGGGGCGGACGAGCAGTACTTC
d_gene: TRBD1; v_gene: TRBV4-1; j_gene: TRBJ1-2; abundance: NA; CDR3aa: CASSSQGAIYGYTF; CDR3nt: TGCGCCAGCAGCTCACAGGGGGCGATCTATGGCTACACCTTC
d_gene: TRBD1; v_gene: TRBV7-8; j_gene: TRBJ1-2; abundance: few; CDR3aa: CASSSTSGGAYYGYTF; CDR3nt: TGTGCCAGCAGCTCGACCTCAGGGGGCGCTTACTATGGCTACACCTTC
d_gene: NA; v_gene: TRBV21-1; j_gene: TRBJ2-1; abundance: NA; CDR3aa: CASSTRTSGGRSYNEQFF; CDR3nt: TGTGCCAGCAGCACAAGGACTAGCGGGGGTCGCTCCTACAATGAGCAGTTCTTC
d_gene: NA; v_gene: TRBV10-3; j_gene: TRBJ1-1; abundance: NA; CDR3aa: CAIRRGSVNTEAFF; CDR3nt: TGTGCCATCAGGAGAGGTTCGGTGAACACTGAAGCTTTCTTT
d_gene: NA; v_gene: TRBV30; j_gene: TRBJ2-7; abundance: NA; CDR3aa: CAWVDSSFSYEQYF; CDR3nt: TGTGCCTGGGTGGACAGCTCATTCTCCTACGAGCAGTACTTC
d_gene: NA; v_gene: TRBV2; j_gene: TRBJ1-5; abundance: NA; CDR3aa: CASSEALVNQPQHF; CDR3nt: TGTGCCAGCAGTGAAGCACTGGTTAATCAGCCCCAGCATTTT